The T cell receptor (beta chain) under discussion was sequenced for a study of OX40 agonist ivuxolimab in advanced cancers. Sequencing was performed with immunoSEQ multiplex PCR; in TCRdb, only in-frame clones are kept and a portion is missing. Of about 77,000 clones listed, roughly nine tenths are singletons. Trimming cost V 1 base and J 2 bases, with 7 bases left between them. The CDR3 is 14 amino acids. CDR1 and CDR2 from the germline V gene are LNHNV and YYDKDF (reference sequence). The sequence derives from an adult with an advanced solid tumor such as melanoma, head and neck, liver or kidney cancer. This specimen was CD4+ or CD8+ T cells sorted from blood, taken in a trial of the OX40 agonist ivuxolimab. This chain joins TRBV15 and TRBJ2-3; tentatively, D is TRBD2 (6 bases). This CDR3 is CATSRGGDTDTQYF. The CDR3 coding sequence is TGTGCCACCAGCAGAGGGGGGGACACAGATACGCAGTATTTT.